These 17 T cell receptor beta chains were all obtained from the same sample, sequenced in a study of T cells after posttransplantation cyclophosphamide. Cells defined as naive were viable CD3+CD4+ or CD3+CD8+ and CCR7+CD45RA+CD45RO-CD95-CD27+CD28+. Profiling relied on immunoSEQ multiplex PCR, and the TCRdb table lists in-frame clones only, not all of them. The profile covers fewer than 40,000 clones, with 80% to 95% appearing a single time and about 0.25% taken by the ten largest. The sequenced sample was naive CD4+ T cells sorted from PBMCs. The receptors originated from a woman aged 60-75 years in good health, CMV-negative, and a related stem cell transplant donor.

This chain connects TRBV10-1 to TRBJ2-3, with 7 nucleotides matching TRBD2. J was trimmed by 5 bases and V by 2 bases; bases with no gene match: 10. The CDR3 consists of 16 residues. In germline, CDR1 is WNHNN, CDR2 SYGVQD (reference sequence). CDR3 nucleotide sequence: TGCGCCAGCAGTGAGATCAACGGGGGACTAATAGATACGCAGTATTTT. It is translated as CASSEINGGLIDTQYF.

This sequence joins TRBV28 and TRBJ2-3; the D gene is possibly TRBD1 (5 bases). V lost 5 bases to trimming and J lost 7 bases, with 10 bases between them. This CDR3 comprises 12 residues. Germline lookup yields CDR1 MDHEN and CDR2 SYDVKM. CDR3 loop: CASSGQGNTQYF. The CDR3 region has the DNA TGTGCCAGCAGTGGTCAGGGTAATACGCAGTATTTT.

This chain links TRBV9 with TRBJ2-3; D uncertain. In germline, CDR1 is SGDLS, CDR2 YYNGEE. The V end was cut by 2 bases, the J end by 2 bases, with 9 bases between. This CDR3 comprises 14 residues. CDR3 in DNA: TGTGCCAGCAGCGTGCTATCTACCACAGATACGCAGTATTTT. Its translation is CASSVLSTTDTQYF.

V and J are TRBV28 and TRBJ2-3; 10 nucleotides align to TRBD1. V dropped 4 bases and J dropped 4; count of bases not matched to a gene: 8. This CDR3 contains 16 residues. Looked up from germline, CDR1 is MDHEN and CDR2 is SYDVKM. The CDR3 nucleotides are TGTGCCAGCAGTTCCCCCGGGACAGGGGCGTCAGATACGCAGTATTTT. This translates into CASSSPGTGASDTQYF. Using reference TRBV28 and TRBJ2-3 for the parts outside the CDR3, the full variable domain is DVKVTQSSRYLVKRTGEKVFLECVQDMDHENMFWYRQDPGLGLRLIYFSYDVKMKEKGDIPEGYSVSREKKERFSLILESASTNQTSMYLCASSSPGTGASDTQYFGPGTRLTVL.

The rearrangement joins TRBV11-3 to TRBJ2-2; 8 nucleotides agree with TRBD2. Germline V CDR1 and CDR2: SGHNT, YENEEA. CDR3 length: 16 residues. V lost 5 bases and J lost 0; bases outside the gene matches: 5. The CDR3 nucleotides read TGTGCCAGCAGCACAGGCGGGGGGTCGAACACCGGGGAGCTGTTTTTT. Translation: CASSTGGGSNTGELFF. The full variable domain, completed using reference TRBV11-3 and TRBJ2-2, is EAGVVQSPRYKIIEKKQPVAFWCNPISGHNTLYWYLQNLGQGPELLIRYENEEAVDDSQLPKDRFSAERLKGVDSTLKIQPAELGDSAVYLCASSTGGGSNTGELFFGEGSRLTVL.

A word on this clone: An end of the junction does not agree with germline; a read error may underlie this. The CDR3 loop is CASSDISGITHF. Here the CDR3 DNA reads TGTGCCAGCAGCGATATTAGCGGGATTACACACTTC. This chain uses TRBV5-4 with TRBJ2-7; TRBD2 aligns across 8 bases. The CDR3 runs 12 residues. CDR1 and CDR2 from the germline V gene are SGHNT and YYREEE (reference sequence).

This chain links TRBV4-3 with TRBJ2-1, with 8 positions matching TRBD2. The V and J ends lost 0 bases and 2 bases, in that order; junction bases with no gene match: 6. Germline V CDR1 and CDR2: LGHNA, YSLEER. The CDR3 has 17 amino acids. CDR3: CASSQEPGGAPYNEQFF. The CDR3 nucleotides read TGCGCCAGCAGCCAAGAACCCGGGGGGGCCCCCTACAATGAGCAGTTCTTC.

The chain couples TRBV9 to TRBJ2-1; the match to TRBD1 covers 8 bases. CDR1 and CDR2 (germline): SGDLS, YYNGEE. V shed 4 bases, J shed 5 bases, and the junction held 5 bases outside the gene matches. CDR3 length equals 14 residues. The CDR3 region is CASSPGQGDNEQFF. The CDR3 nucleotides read TGTGCCAGCAGCCCCGGACAGGGAGACAATGAGCAGTTCTTC.

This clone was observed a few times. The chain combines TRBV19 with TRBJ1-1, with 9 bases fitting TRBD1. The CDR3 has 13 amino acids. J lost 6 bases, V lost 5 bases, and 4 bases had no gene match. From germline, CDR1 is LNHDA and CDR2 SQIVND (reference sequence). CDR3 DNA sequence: TGTGCCAGTAGTCCAAGACAGGGGGCTGAAGCTTTCTTT. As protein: CASSPRQGAEAFF.

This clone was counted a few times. The CDR3 sequence: CASMRGSTDTQYF. In DNA, the CDR3 is TGTGCCAGCATGCGCGGTAGCACAGATACGCAGTATTTT. The rearrangement uses TRBV9 and TRBJ2-3; no clear D gene. The CDR3 consists of 13 residues. The germline V and J ends were trimmed by 6 bases and 0 bases, with 8 bases remaining between them. Germline V CDR1 and CDR2: SGDLS, YYNGEE.

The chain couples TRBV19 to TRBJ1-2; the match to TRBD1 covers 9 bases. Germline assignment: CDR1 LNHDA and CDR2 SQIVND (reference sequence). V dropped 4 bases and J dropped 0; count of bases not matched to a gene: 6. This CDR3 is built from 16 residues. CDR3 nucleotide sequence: TGTGCCAGTAGTAACAGACAGGGGGTAGCTAACTATGGCTACACCTTC. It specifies CASSNRQGVANYGYTF.

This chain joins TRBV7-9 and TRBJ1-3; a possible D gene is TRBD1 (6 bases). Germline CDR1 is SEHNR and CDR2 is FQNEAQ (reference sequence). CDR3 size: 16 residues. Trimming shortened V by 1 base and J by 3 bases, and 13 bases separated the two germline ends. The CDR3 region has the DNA TGTGCCAGCAGCTTAGTGCCGGGCAGGGGTGGAAACACCATATATTTT. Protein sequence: CASSLVPGRGGNTIYF. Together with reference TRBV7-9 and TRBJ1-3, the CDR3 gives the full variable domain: DTGVSQNPRHKITKRGQNVTFRCDPISEHNRLYWYRQTLGQGPEFLTYFQNEAQLEKSRLLSDRFSAERPKGSFSTLEIQRTEQGDSAMYLCASSLVPGRGGNTIYFGEGSWLTVV.

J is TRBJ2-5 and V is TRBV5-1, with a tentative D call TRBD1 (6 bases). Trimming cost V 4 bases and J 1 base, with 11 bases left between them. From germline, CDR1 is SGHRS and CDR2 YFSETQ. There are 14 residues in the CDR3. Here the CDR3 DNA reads TGCGCCAGCAGCACTAGGACAGTCCAAGAGACCCAGTACTTC. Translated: CASSTRTVQETQYF.

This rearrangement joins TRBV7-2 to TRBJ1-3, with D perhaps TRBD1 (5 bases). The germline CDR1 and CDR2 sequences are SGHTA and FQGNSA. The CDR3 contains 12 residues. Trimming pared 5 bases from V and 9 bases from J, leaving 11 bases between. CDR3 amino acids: CASSALGATIYF. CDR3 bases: TGTGCCAGCAGCGCCCTTGGGGCCACCATATATTTT.

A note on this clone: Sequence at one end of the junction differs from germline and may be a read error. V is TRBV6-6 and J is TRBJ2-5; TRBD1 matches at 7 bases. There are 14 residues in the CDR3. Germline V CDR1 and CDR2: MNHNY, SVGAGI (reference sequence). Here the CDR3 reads CASRYGQAQETQYF. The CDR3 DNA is TGTGCCAGCCGTTATGGACAGGCGCAAGAGACCCAGTACTTC.

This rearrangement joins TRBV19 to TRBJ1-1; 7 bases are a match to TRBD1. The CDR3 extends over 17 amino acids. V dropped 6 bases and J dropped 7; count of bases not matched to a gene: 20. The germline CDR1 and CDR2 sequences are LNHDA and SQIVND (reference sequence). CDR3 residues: CASRGRAAGGTPGEAFF. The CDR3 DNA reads TGTGCCAGTAGGGGAAGGGCTGCAGGGGGGACACCGGGTGAAGCTTTCTTT. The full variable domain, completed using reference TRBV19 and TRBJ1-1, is DGGITQSPKYLFRKEGQNVTLSCEQNLNHDAMYWYRQDPGQGLRLIYYSQIVNDFQKGDIAEGYSVSREKKESFPLTVTSAQKNPTAFYLCASRGRAAGGTPGEAFFGQGTRLTVV.

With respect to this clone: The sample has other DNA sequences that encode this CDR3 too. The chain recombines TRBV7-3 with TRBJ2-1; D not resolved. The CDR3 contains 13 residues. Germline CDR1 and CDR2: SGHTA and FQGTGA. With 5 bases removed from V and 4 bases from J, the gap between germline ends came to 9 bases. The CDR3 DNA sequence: TGTGCCAGCAGCCCTGGCGGTTACAATGAGCAGTTCTTC. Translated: CASSPGGYNEQFF.